A selection of T cell receptor beta chains follows, all from one sample in a study of regulatory T cells in long-lasting Graves disease. TCRdb re-called the multiplex PCR reads with MiXCR, one entry per CDR3 protein. The table has approximately 460,000 distinct CDR3 sequences, roughly 15% seen once. The data were also submitted as part of a second study, on T cells in Graves' hyperthyroidism and ophthalmopathy.

Sequencing was performed on peripheral blood mononuclear cells (PBMCs), taken at new diagnosis, from a patient treated with antithyroid drugs. These receptor sequences come from a woman aged 30 to 39 with Graves disease. Both conserved end residues are trimmed from each CDR3. The D gene is left open where the match is weak.

d_call: -
cdr3_length: 18
v_call: TRBV3-1
j_call: TRBJ2-3
cdr3_aa: ASSHTGGTGGVPSTDTQY

d_call: -
cdr3_length: 10
v_call: TRBV9
j_call: TRBJ2-1
cdr3_aa: ASSPEGTEQF

d_call: -
cdr3_length: 12
v_call: TRBV30
j_call: TRBJ2-3
cdr3_aa: AWSVGTNTDTQY

d_call: -
cdr3_length: 13
v_call: TRBV5-6
j_call: TRBJ1-3
cdr3_aa: ASSLTGPYGNTIY

d_call: -
cdr3_length: 10
v_call: TRBV3-1
j_call: TRBJ2-5
cdr3_aa: ASSQWQETQY

d_call: -
cdr3_length: 12
v_call: TRBV7-6
j_call: TRBJ2-4
cdr3_aa: ASSFWGAKNIQY

d_call: TRBD1
cdr3_length: 12
v_call: TRBV28
j_call: TRBJ2-7
cdr3_aa: AGSLGQGVGEQY

d_call: -
cdr3_length: 12
v_call: TRBV19
j_call: TRBJ2-1
cdr3_aa: ASSLLGLYNEQF

d_call: -
cdr3_length: 13
v_call: TRBV18
j_call: TRBJ2-7
cdr3_aa: ASSPPDGNSYEQY

d_call: TRBD1
cdr3_length: 13
v_call: TRBV7-9
j_call: TRBJ1-5
cdr3_aa: ASSGTALSNQPQH

d_call: -
cdr3_length: 11
v_call: TRBV4-1
j_call: TRBJ2-3
cdr3_aa: ASSQDRAHTQY

d_call: TRBD2
cdr3_length: 15
v_call: TRBV5-1
j_call: -
cdr3_aa: ASSTGLAGGHQETQY

d_call: -
cdr3_length: 12
v_call: TRBV7-9
j_call: TRBJ1-2
cdr3_aa: ASSLANLGYGYT

d_call: -
cdr3_length: 12
v_call: TRBV18
j_call: TRBJ2-3
cdr3_aa: ASSPGRLPDTQY

d_call: -
cdr3_length: 12
v_call: TRBV5-1
j_call: TRBJ1-1
cdr3_aa: ASSLEPRNTEAF